Listed below are T cell receptor beta chains from one sample, sequenced in a study of immune heterogeneity within non-small cell lung tumors. MiXCR was run by TCRdb on the multiplex PCR reads, yielding one entry per CDR3 protein. The sample contains 9,500 to 13,000 distinct CDR3 sequences, approximately 26% of which appear only once. The specimen was lung tumor tissue. The receptor set was obtained from a woman aged 45 to 65 with non-small cell lung cancer. The CDR3 runs from the conserved cysteine through the conserved F or W. The order of the fields is J gene, V gene, CDR3 length, CDR3 protein.

TRBJ2-2 TRBV3-1 15 CASTRSGGNAGELFF
TRBJ2-3 TRBV20-1 10 CSASTDTQYF
TRBJ2-7 TRBV2 15 CASSEAGRALGEQYF
TRBJ2-5 TRBV5-1 15 CASSIGTGIGETQYF
TRBJ2-5 TRBV2 14 CASRATYRRETQYF
TRBJ2-7 TRBV5-1 15 CASSLALRTLSQRYF
TRBJ2-5 TRBV20-1 12 CSRRMDTQTQYF
TRBJ2-5 TRBV12-3/TRBV12-4 14 CASSLAGGRETQYF
TRBJ2-5 TRBV28 12 CASVGAMETQYF
TRBJ2-1 TRBV19 16 CASSGDRLRSYNEQFF
TRBJ1-2 TRBV15 15 CATSRVARANYGYTF
TRBJ2-7 TRBV7-9 15 CASSQQLWGPGEQYF
TRBJ2-2 TRBV4-1 15 CASSRDSANTGELFF
TRBJ2-3 TRBV7-9 13 CASSASVPDTQYF
TRBJ2-2 TRBV7-3 15 CASSKTGGVTGELFF
TRBJ1-2 TRBV28 13 CASSRSGYYGYTF